This passage covers 26 T cell receptor beta chains from one sample sequenced in a study of CD8+CD57+ T cells in acquired aplastic anemia. Profiles of TCR beta VDJ and CDR3 were generated from a genomic DNA template. TCRdb analysed the reads with MiXCR anew, one entry per CDR3 protein. The table has some 220,000 distinct CDR3 sequences, 30% to 40% seen once. Source material: sorted CD4+, CD8+, or CD8+CD57+ T cells (not recorded which) from PBMCs. The source is a human donor in good health, serving as a control.

The chain combines TRBV11-2 with TRBJ2-7, with a possible D match to TRBD1 (6 bases). CDR1 is SGHAT and CDR2 is FQNNGV in the germline V gene. V dropped 0 bases and J dropped 7 bases, with 19 bases sitting between them. The CDR3 sequence is 16 residues long. CDR3 in DNA: TGTGCCAGCAGCTTAGATGGCAGGGGTCTTCGGAAGGAGCAGTACTTC. Translating it yields CASSLDGRGLRKEQYF.

This clonotype was observed a handful of times. The chain employs TRBV6-5 and TRBJ1-2; TRBD1 might be the D (5 bases). The germline gives CDR1 MNHEY, CDR2 SVGAGI. V lost 0 bases, J lost 6 bases, and 11 bases lay in between. The CDR3 runs 14 residues. As DNA, the CDR3 is TGTGCCAGCAGTTACTCGGCAGGGTCCGATGGCTACACCTTC. It is translated as CASSYSAGSDGYTF.

There are a few counts of this clonotype. This rearrangement joins TRBV7-8 to TRBJ2-2; the D is unclear. Germline V gene data show CDR1 as SGHVS and CDR2 as FQNEAQ. V lost 0 bases, J lost 5 bases, and 13 bases lay in between. The CDR3 is 16 residues long. CDR3 in DNA: TGTGCCAGCAGCTTAGCCCGGGTCTCCAGGACCGGGGAGCTGTTTTTT. It encodes CASSLARVSRTGELFF. The full variable domain, its missing parts supplied by reference TRBV7-8 and TRBJ2-2, is GAGVSQSPRYKVAKRGQDVALRCDPISGHVSLFWYQQALGQGPEFLTYFQNEAQLDKSGLPSDRFFAERPEGSVSTLKIQRTQQEDSAVYLCASSLARVSRTGELFFGEGSRLTVL.

The chain employs TRBV3-1 and TRBJ1-1; possible D gene TRBD1, 6 bases. The germline gives CDR1 LGHDT, CDR2 YNNKEL (reference sequence). The CDR3 consists of 16 residues. Trimming took off 4 bases at V and 3 bases at J, with 18 bases between the two ends. The CDR3 bases are TGTGCCAGCAGCCCAAGAGCGGGGGGCGCGTACACTGAAGCTTTCTTT. It is translated as CASSPRAGGAYTEAFF.

This clonotype was seen many times. V is TRBV6-1 and J is TRBJ2-1; D ambiguous. Trimming took off 4 bases at V and 6 bases at J, with 7 bases between the two ends. Germline lookup yields CDR1 MNHNS and CDR2 SASEGT. The CDR3 extends over 12 amino acids. CDR3: CASSGASNEQFF. The CDR3 nucleotides read TGTGCCAGCAGTGGGGCGAGCAATGAGCAGTTCTTC.

About this clonotype itself: Germline and junction disagree at one end, which may indicate a read error. The rearrangement uses TRBV5-3 and TRBJ1-1; D call uncertain. TRBV5-3 is assigned to the ORF class and has an uncertain function. The CDR3 is 15 residues long. CDR3 sequence reads: CASSFSVRRNTEAFF. CDR3 coding DNA: TGTGCCAGCAGCTTCAGTGTGAGAAGGAACACTGAAGCTTTCTTT.

The V gene is TRBV6-1, the J gene TRBJ1-2, with D hard to call. CDR3 size: 15 residues. Germline assignment: CDR1 MNHNS and CDR2 SASEGT. V was trimmed by 6 bases and J by 4 bases, leaving 18 bases between them. In DNA form, the CDR3 reads TGTGCCAGCAGCCCGACTGGTCCCTACTTCTATGGCTACACCTTC. It codes for CASSPTGPYFYGYTF.

With regard to this clonotype: Sequence at one end of the junction differs from germline and may be a read error. The chain joins TRBV10-2 to TRBJ1-2; 9 bases agree with TRBD1. In germline, CDR1 is WSHSY, CDR2 SAAADI. The CDR3 spans 13 residues. The CDR3 nucleotides are TGCGCCACCCAGACCGACAGGGGGTATGGCTACATCTTC. The encoded protein is CATQTDRGYGYIF.

This clonotype was observed at least ten times. The chain uses TRBV20-1 and TRBJ1-6; D possibly corresponds to TRBD1 (6 bases). CDR3 length: 15 amino acids. Germline CDR1 DFQATT, CDR2 SNEGSKA (reference sequence). Trimming removed 4 bases at V and 4 bases at J, with 14 bases between. The CDR3 loop reads CSAMGGGVYNSPLHF. The DNA of the CDR3 is TGCAGTGCTATGGGGGGGGGCGTGTATAATTCACCCCTCCACTTT.

On this clonotype: Possible read error: a much larger clone is one base away. The chain combines TRBV20-1 with TRBJ1-1; D may be TRBD1 (5 bases). Germline CDR1 reads DFQATT; CDR2 reads SNEGSKA (reference sequence). CDR3 length equals 14 residues. The CDR3 sequence is CGAPHGGMNTEAFF. As DNA, the CDR3 is TGCGGTGCTCCTCATGGGGGAATGAACACTGAAGCTTTCTTT.

The sample holds a few counts of this clonotype. V gene TRBV28 combines with J gene TRBJ1-2, with 9 bases that match TRBD1. V was clipped by 8 bases and J by 6 bases; unmatched bases: 13. The CDR3 is made up of 15 amino acids. Germline V gene sequence: CDR1 MDHEN, CDR2 SYDVKM. CDR3 sequence (DNA): TGTGCCAGCCCAATCCCGGGACAGGGATTTCATGGCTACACCTTC. This encodes CASPIPGQGFHGYTF.

In this sample, this clonotype turned up a few times. A much larger clone lies one base from this, so it may be a read error. The chain has TRBV11-2 and TRBJ2-1; D may correspond to TRBD1 or TRBD2 (5 bases each). V gave up 6 bases and J gave up 10 bases, with 22 bases separating them. From germline, CDR1 is SGHAT and CDR2 FQNNGV. This CDR3 has 15 residues. CDR3 sequence: CASSPPWDRNYEQFF. The CDR3 DNA sequence: TGTGCCAGCAGTCCACCGTGGGACCGAAACTACGAGCAGTTCTTC. The full variable domain, in which reference TRBV11-2 and TRBJ2-1 provide the parts outside the CDR3, is EAGVAQSPRYKIIEKRQSVAFWCNPISGHATLYWYQQILGQGPKLLIQFQNNGVVDDSQLPKDRFSAERLKGVDSTLKIQPAKLEDSAVYLCASSPPWDRNYEQFFGPGTRLTVL.

The J gene is TRBJ2-7, the V gene TRBV2; tentatively, D is TRBD1 (6 bases). With 7 bases removed from V and 2 bases from J, the gap between germline ends came to 18 bases. This CDR3 has 15 residues. Germline V lookup: CDR1 SNHLY, CDR2 FYNNEI. The CDR3 protein is CASTTGRGEAYEQYF. The DNA for the CDR3 is TGTGCCAGCACCACTGGCAGGGGAGAGGCCTACGAGCAGTACTTC.

The chain links TRBV7-2 to TRBJ2-5; the D is unclear. Germline loops: CDR1 SGHTA, CDR2 FQGNSA. This CDR3 has 13 residues. The V gene lost 1 base and the J gene lost 2 bases, with 5 bases spanning the gap. The DNA for the CDR3 is TGTGCCAGCAGCTTAGGGGAACAAGAGACCCAGTACTTC. This gives the protein CASSLGEQETQYF. Variable domain in full (rest from reference TRBV7-2 and TRBJ2-5): GAGVSQSPSNKVTEKGKDVELRCDPISGHTALYWYRQSLGQGLEFLIYFQGNSAPDKSGLPSDRFSAERTGGSVSTLTIQRTQQEDSAVYLCASSLGEQETQYFGPGTRLLVL.

This clonotype showed up many times. This chain joins TRBV3-1 and TRBJ1-2; D gene uncertain. CDR3 length: 13 amino acids. The V end lost 1 base, the J end lost 5 bases, and 8 bases lay between the germline ends. Germline V lookup: CDR1 LGHDT, CDR2 YNNKEL (reference sequence). In DNA form, the CDR3 reads TGTGCCAGCAGCCAAGGAATTTGGTATGGCTACACCTTC. Translated, it gives CASSQGIWYGYTF. Combining the CDR3 with reference TRBV3-1 and TRBJ1-2 gives the whole variable domain DTAVSQTPKYLVTQMGNDKSIKCEQNLGHDTMYWYKQDSKKFLKIMFSYNNKELIINETVPNRFSPKSPDKAHLNLHINSLELGDSAVYFCASSQGIWYGYTFGSGTRLTVV.

This clonotype was seen ten or more times. The genes are TRBV4-1 and TRBJ1-4; no firm D call. V was trimmed by 3 bases and J by 6 bases, leaving 5 bases between them. CDR1 is MGHRA, CDR2 YSYEKL, per germline. The CDR3 runs 12 residues. CDR3 sequence (DNA): TGCGCCAGCAGCCAGGTCTATGAAAAACTGTTTTTT. This translates into CASSQVYEKLFF.

The CDR3 DNA reads TGCAGTGCTAGATTGGGCGGGATTTTATTTTCGAGGGAGTACTTC. Encoded protein: CSARLGGILFSREYF. V is TRBV20-1 and J is TRBJ2-4, with a tentative D call TRBD2 (6 bases). This CDR3 has 15 residues. The V gene's germline CDR1 is DFQATT and CDR2 SNEGSKA (reference sequence). Trimming took off 2 bases at V and 14 bases at J, with 25 bases between the two ends.

J is TRBJ1-1 and V is TRBV5-1, with D tentatively TRBD1 (5 bases). This CDR3 spans 13 amino acids. The ends were cut back, 0 bases at V and 4 bases at J, with 7 bases in the middle. Germline CDR1 SGHRS, CDR2 YFSETQ. The CDR3 DNA follows: TGCGCCAGCAGCTTGGAGGGGAGCACTGAAGCTTTCTTT. Translated, it gives CASSLEGSTEAFF.

This clonotype has just a few counts. The chain is built from TRBV11-2 and TRBJ2-7; 9 bases align to TRBD1. The germline V gene encodes CDR1 SGHAT and CDR2 FQNNGV. This CDR3 has 14 amino acids. The trim removed 0 bases at V and 6 bases at J, leaving 3 bases unmatched. The CDR3 region has the DNA TGTGCCAGCAGCTTAGAACAGGGGGCGGCCGAGCAGTACTTC. Its translation: CASSLEQGAAEQYF.

This chain joins TRBV12-3 or TRBV12-4 and TRBJ1-3; D is uncertain. The CDR3 contains 14 residues. The V and J ends lost 8 bases and 6 bases respectively, with 17 bases between them. Here the CDR3 reads CASREDLRLNTIYF. DNA for the CDR3: TGTGCCAGCCGGGAAGACCTCAGATTAAACACCATATATTTT.

This clonotype was picked up a small number of times. The J gene is TRBJ2-1, the V gene TRBV5-4; the match to TRBD2 covers 11 bases. This CDR3 has 17 amino acids. The germline V gene has CDR1 SGHNT and CDR2 YYREEE (reference sequence). V lost 1 base to trimming and J lost 8 bases; unmatched junction nucleotides: 11. CDR3 loop: CASSLMTSGIIDHEQFF. CDR3 DNA: TGTGCCAGCAGCTTGATGACTAGCGGGATCATAGACCATGAGCAGTTCTTC.

This clonotype has at least ten counts. The rearrangement joins TRBV4-1 to TRBJ2-7; the D gene is possibly TRBD2 (6 bases). Germline loops: CDR1 MGHRA, CDR2 YSYEKL. The CDR3 runs 14 residues. V lost 4 bases to trimming and J lost 2 bases, with 12 bases between them. This chain's CDR3 is CASSPGLTAYEQYF. DNA for the CDR3: TGCGCCAGCAGCCCGGGACTGACAGCCTACGAGCAGTACTTC.

This clonotype has at least ten counts. This chain connects TRBV29-1 to TRBJ2-7; perhaps D is TRBD1 or TRBD2 (5 bases each). Germline lookup yields CDR1 SQVTM and CDR2 ANQGSEA. With 8 bases removed from V and 2 bases from J, the gap between germline ends came to 19 bases. The CDR3 contains 14 residues. CDR3 region: CSLGFGGSAYEQYF. CDR3 DNA: TGCAGCCTAGGGTTTGGGGGTTCGGCCTACGAGCAGTACTTC.

This clonotype was found many times. The rearrangement uses TRBV29-1 and TRBJ1-1; D is perhaps TRBD1 (6 bases). Germline V lookup: CDR1 SQVTM, CDR2 ANQGSEA. This CDR3 is 13 amino acids long. Trimming took 5 bases from V and 0 from J, leaving 10 bases between them. CDR3 region: CSVQGQMNTEAFF. In nucleotides, the CDR3 is TGCAGCGTTCAGGGACAAATGAACACTGAAGCTTTCTTT.

V is TRBV15 and J is TRBJ2-5; D may correspond to TRBD1 or TRBD2 (6 bases each). Germline values: CDR1 LNHNV, CDR2 YYDKDF (reference sequence). This CDR3 has 15 amino acids. Between the trimmed V and J ends, which lost 5 bases and 2 bases, there was a span of 15 bases. In DNA form, the CDR3 reads TGTGCCACCAGCGCGGATACAGGGAGGCAAGAGACCCAGTACTTC. Translation: CATSADTGRQETQYF. Full variable domain (remainder filled in from reference TRBV15 and TRBJ2-5): DAMVIQNPRYQVTQFGKPVTLSCSQTLNHNVMYWYQQKSSQAPKLLFHYYDKDFNNEADTPDNFQSRRPNTSFCFLDIRSPGLGDTAMYLCATSADTGRQETQYFGPGTRLLVL.

Many counts were recorded for this clonotype. The rearrangement links TRBV7-9 to TRBJ1-1; 8 nucleotides agree with TRBD1. The germline gives CDR1 SEHNR, CDR2 FQNEAQ (reference sequence). The CDR3 spans 16 residues. V shed 4 bases, J shed 4 bases, and the junction held 11 bases outside the gene matches. As DNA, the CDR3 is TGTGCCAGCAGCTCCTGGACAGGGAGGCGGAGCACTGAAGCTTTCTTT. Its protein is CASSSWTGRRSTEAFF.